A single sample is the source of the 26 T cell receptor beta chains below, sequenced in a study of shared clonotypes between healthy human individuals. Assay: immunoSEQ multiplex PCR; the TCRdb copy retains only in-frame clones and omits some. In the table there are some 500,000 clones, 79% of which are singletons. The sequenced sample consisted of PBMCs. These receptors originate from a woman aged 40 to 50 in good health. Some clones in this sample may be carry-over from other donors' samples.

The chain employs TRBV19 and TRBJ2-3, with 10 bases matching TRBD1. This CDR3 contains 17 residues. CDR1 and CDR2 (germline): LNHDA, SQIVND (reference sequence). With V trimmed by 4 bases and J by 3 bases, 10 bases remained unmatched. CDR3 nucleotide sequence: TGTGCCAGTAGTAAACCGACAGGGGGCAGCCTGACAGATACGCAGTATTTT. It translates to CASSKPTGGSLTDTQYF.

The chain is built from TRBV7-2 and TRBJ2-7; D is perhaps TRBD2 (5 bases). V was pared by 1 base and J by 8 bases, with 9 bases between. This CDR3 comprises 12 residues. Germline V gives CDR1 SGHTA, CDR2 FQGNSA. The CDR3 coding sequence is TGTGCCAGCAGCTTAGAGTACGGGAAGCAGTACTTC. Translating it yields CASSLEYGKQYF.

The CDR3 is CASRERTSTYNEQFF. CDR3 nucleotides: TGTGCCAGCAGGGAACGGACTAGCACATACAATGAGCAGTTCTTC. The chain is built from TRBV11-1 and TRBJ2-1, with TRBD2 matching 8 bases. Trimming removed 6 bases from V and 4 bases from J; junction bases left unmatched: 8. Germline CDR1 reads SGHAT; CDR2 reads FQDESV (reference sequence). This CDR3 is 15 amino acids long.

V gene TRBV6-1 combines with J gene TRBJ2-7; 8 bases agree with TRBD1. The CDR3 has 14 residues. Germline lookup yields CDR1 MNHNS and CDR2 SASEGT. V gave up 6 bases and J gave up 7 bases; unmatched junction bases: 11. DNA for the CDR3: TGTGCCAGCAGGACCGGACAGGGCGCTACGGAGCAGTACTTC. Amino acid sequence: CASRTGQGATEQYF.

The CDR3 protein is CASSRGTGSSPLHF. CDR3 DNA sequence: TGTGCCAGCAGCCGTGGGACAGGGAGTTCACCCCTCCACTTT. The V call is TRBV7-9, the J call TRBJ1-6, with 9 bases fitting TRBD1. Unmatched junction bases numbered 5, after V lost 5 bases and J lost 9 bases. The CDR3 totals 14 residues. The germline gives CDR1 SEHNR, CDR2 FQNEAQ (reference sequence).

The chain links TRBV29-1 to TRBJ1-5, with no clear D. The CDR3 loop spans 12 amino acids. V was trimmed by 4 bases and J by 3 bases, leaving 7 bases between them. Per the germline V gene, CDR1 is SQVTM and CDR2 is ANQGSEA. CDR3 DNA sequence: TGCAGCGTTGGCATCCCCAATCAGCCCCAGCATTTT. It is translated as CSVGIPNQPQHF.

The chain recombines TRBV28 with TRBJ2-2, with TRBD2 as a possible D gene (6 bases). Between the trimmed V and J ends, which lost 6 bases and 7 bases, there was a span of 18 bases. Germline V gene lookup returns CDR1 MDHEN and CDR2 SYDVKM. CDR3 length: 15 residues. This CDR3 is CASSEWRAKSGELFF. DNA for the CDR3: TGTGCCAGCAGCGAGTGGAGGGCTAAAAGCGGGGAGCTGTTTTTT.

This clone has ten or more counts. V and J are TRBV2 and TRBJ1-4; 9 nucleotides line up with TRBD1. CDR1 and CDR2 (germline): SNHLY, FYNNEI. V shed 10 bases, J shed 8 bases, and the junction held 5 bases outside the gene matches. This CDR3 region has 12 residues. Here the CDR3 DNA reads TGTGCCACCGGGACAGGGTACGAAAAACTGTTTTTT. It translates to CATGTGYEKLFF.

For the CDR3, the DNA is TGTGCCACCAGCAGAGCGTGGACAGGGGGCGGAAATCAGCCCCAGCATTTT. Translating it yields CATSRAWTGGGNQPQHF. This rearrangement joins TRBV15 to TRBJ1-5; TRBD1 agrees at 11 bases. CDR3 length: 17 amino acids. Germline CDR1 is LNHNV and CDR2 is YYDKDF (reference sequence). Losses at the gene ends were 1 base for V and 4 bases for J; bases not matched to a gene: 6.

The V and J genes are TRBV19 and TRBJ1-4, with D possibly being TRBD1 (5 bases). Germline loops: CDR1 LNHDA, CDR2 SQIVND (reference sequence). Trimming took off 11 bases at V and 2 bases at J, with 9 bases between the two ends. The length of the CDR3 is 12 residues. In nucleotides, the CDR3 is TGTGCCTCGGCAGGGACTAATGAAAAACTGTTTTTT. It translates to CASAGTNEKLFF.

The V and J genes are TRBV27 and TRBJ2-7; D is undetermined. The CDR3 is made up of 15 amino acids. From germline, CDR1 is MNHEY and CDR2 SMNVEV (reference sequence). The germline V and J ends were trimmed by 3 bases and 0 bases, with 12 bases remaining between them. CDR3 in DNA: TGTGCCAGCAGTTTGGGTCGTAGTAGCTCCTACGAGCAGTACTTC. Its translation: CASSLGRSSSYEQYF.

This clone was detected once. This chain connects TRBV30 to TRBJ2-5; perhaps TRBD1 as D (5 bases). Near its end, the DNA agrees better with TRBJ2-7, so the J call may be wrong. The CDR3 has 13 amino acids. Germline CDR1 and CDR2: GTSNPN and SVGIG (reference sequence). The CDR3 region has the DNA TGTGCAGCTAGACAGTCTCAGGACCACGAGCAGTACTTC. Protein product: CAARQSQDHEQYF.

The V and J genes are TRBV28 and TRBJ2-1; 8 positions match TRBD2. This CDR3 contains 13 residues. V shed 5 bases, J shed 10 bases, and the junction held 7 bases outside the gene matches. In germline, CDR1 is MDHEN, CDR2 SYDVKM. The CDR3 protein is CASSQGLAREQFF. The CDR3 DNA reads TGTGCCAGCAGTCAAGGACTAGCTAGGGAGCAGTTCTTC.

The CDR3 region is CASSEELGYYGYTF. The CDR3 DNA reads TGTGCCAGCAGTGAAGAGCTAGGGTACTATGGCTACACCTTC. The chain uses TRBV6-1 and TRBJ1-2; no firm D call. This CDR3 has 14 residues. Per the germline V gene, CDR1 is MNHNS and CDR2 is SASEGT. Trimming stripped 1 base from V and 3 bases from J, with 9 bases between.

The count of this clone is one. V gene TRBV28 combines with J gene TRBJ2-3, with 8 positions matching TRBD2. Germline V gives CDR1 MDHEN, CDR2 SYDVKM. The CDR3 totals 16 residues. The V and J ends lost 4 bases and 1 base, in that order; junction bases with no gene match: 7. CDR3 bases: TGTGCCAGCAGTTCCCCTAGCGGGTACGGCACAGATACGCAGTATTTT. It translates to CASSSPSGYGTDTQYF.

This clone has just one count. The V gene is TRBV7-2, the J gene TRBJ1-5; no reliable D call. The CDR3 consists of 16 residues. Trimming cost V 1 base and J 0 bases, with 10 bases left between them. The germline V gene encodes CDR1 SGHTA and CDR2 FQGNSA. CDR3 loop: CASSLGGSYSNQPQHF. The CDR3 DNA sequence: TGTGCCAGCAGCTTAGGAGGGAGCTATAGCAATCAGCCCCAGCATTTT.

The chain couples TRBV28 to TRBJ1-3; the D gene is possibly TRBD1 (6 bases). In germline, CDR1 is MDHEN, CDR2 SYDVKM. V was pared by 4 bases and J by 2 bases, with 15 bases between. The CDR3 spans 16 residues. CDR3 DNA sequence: TGTGCCAGCAGTTGGGGGCGAGGGAGGACTGGAAACACCATATATTTT. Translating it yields CASSWGRGRTGNTIYF.

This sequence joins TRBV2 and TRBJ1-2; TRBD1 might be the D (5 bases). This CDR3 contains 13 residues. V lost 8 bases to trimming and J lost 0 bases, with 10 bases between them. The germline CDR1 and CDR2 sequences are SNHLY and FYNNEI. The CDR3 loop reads CASRRDTNYGYTF. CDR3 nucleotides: TGTGCCAGCCGCAGGGATACTAACTATGGCTACACCTTC.

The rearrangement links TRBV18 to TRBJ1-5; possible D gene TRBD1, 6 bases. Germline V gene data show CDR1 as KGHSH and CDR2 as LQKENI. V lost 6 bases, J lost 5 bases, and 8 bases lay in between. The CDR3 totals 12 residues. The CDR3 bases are TGTGCCAGCTCCGCAGGGGATCAGCCCCAGCATTTT. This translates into CASSAGDQPQHF.

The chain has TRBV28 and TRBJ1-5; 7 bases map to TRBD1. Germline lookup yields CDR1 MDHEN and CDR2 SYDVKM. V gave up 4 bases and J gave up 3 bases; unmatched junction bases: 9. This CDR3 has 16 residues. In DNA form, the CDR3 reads TGTGCCAGCAGTTCCCTGACAGGGACTCTCAATCAGCCCCAGCATTTT. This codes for CASSSLTGTLNQPQHF.

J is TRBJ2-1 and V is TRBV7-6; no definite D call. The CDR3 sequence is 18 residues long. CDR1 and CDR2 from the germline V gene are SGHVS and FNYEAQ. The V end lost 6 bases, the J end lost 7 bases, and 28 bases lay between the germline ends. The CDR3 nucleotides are TGTGCCAGCAGGCGATCCGCCGGTACGGCGTCTAGGGTTAATGAGCAGTTCTTC. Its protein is CASRRSAGTASRVNEQFF. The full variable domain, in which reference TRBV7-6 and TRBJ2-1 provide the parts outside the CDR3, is GAGVSQSPRYKVTKRGQDVALRCDPISGHVSLYWYRQALGQGPEFLTYFNYEAQQDKSGLPNDRFSAERPEGSISTLTIQRTEQRDSAMYRCASRRSAGTASRVNEQFFGPGTRLTVL.

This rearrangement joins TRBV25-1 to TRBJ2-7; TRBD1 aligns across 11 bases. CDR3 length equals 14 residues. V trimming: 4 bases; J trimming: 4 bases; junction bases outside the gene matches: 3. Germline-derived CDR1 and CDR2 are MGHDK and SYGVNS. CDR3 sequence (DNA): TGTGCCAGCAGTGGGGGACAGGGGGTGTACGAGCAGTACTTC. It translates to CASSGGQGVYEQYF.

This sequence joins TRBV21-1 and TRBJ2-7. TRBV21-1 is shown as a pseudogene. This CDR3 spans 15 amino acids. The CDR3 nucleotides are TGTGCCAGCAGCGAACCCCAGCCACGCTCCTACGAGCAGTACTTC. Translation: CASSEPQPRSYEQYF.

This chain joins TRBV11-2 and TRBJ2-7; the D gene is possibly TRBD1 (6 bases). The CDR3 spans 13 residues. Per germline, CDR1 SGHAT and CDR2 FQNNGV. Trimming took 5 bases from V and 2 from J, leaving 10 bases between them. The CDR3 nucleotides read TGTGCCAGCAGCGCTCGGACAGCCTACGAGCAGTACTTC. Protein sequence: CASSARTAYEQYF.

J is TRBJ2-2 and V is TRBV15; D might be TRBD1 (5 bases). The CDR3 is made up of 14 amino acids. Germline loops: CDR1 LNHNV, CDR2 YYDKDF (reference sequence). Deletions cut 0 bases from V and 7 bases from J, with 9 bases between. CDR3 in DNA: TGTGCCACCAGCAGAGACAGGGCTATCGGGGAGCTGTTTTTT. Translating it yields CATSRDRAIGELFF. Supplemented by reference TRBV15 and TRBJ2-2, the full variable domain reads DAMVIQNPRYQVTQFGKPVTLSCSQTLNHNVMYWYQQKSSQAPKLLFHYYDKDFNNEADTPDNFQSRRPNTSFCFLDIRSPGLGDTAMYLCATSRDRAIGELFFGEGSRLTVL.

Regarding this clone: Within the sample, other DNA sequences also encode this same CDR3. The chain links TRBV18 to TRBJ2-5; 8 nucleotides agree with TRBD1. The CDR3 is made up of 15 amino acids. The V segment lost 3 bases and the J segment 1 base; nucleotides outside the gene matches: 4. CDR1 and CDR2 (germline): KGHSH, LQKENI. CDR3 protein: CASSPGQGPQETQYF. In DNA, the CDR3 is TGTGCCAGCTCACCCGGACAGGGCCCCCAAGAGACCCAGTACTTC.